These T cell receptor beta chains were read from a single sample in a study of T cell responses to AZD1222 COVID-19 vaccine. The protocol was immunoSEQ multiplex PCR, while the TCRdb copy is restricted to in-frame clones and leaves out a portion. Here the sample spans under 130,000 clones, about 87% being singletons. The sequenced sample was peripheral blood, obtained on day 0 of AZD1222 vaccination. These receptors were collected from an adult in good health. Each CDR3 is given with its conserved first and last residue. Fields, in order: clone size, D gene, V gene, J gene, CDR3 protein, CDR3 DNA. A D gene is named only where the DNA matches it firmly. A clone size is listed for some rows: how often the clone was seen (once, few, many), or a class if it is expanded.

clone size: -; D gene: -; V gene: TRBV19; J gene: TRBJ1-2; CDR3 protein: CASSPPGARNYGYTF; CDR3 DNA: TGTGCCAGTAGCCCCCCTGGAGCGCGAAACTATGGCTACACCTTC
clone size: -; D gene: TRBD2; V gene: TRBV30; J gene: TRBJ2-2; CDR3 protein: CAWSQTSATGELFF; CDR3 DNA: TGTGCCTGGAGCCAGACTAGCGCTACCGGGGAGCTGTTTTTT
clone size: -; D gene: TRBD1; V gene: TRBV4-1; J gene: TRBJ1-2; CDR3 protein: CASSQVGGRGTYGYTF; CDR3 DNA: TGCGCCAGCAGCCAAGTAGGGGGCCGGGGTACCTATGGCTACACCTTC
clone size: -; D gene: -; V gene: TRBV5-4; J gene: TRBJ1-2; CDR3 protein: CASSPEGGRGYTF; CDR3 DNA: TGTGCCAGCAGCCCAGAGGGGGGCCGGGGCTACACCTTC
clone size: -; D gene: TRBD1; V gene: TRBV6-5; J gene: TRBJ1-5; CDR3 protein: CASSQGGSNQPQHF; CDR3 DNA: TGTGCCAGCAGTCAGGGGGGCAGCAATCAGCCCCAGCATTTT
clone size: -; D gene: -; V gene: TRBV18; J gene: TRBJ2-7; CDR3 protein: CASSIGPQDVYEQYF; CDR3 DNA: TGTGCCAGCTCGATAGGACCCCAGGACGTCTACGAGCAGTACTTC
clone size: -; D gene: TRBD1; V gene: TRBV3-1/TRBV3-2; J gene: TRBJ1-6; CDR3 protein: CASSAMDRVTSPLHF; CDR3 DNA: TGTGCCAGCAGCGCGATGGACAGGGTAACATCGCCCCTCCACTTT
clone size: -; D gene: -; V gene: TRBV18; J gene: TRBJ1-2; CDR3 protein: CASSPGQGLNYGYTF; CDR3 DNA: TGTGCCAGCTCACCGGGGCAGGGACTTAACTATGGCTACACCTTC
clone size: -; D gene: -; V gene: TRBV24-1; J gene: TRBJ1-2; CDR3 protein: CATSDWGGNPDGYTF; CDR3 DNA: TGTGCCACCAGTGATTGGGGAGGGAACCCGGATGGCTACACCTTC
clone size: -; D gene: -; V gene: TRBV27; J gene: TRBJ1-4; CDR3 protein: CASGNRRPNEKLFF; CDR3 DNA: TGTGCCAGCGGCAACAGGAGACCTAATGAAAAACTGTTTTTT
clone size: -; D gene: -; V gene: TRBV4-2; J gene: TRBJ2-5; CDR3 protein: CASSQERVVGTQYF; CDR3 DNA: TGTGCCAGCAGCCAAGAGAGGGTAGTGGGGACCCAGTACTTC
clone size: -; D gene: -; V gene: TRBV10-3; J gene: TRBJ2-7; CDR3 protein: CAISEAPWGEQYF; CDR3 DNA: TGTGCCATCAGTGAAGCTCCATGGGGAGAGCAGTACTTC
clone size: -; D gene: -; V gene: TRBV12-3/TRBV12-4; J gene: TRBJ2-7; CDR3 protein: CASRLTSSYEQYF; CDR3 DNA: TGTGCCAGCAGGCTCACAAGCTCCTACGAGCAGTACTTC
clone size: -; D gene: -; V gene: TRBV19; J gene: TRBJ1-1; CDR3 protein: CASSAQGNAEAFF; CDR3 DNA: TGTGCCAGTAGTGCCCAGGGGAACGCTGAAGCTTTCTTT
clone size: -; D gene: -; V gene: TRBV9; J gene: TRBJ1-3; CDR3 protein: CASRRGPFSGNTIYF; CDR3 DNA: TGTGCCTCCCGGCGAGGGCCCTTCTCTGGAAACACCATATATTTT
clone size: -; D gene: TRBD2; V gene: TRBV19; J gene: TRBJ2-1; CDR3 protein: CASSRTSGSYNEQFF; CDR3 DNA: TGTGCCAGTAGTAGAACTAGCGGGAGTTACAATGAGCAGTTCTTC
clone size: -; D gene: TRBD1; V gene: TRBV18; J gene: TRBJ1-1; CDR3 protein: CASSPNGQVITEAFF; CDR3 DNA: TGTGCCAGCTCACCGAATGGACAGGTCATCACTGAAGCTTTCTTT
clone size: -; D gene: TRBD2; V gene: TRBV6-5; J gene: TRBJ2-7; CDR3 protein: CATGGGANEQYF; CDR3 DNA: TGTGCCACCGGGGGGGGTGCCAACGAGCAGTACTTC
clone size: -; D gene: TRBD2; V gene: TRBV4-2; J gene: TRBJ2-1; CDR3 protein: CASSQETSGGERFF; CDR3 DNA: TGTGCCAGCAGCCAAGAAACTAGCGGGGGGGAGCGGTTCTTC
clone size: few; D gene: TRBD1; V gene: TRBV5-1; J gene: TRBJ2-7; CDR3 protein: CASSYTGQHYEQYF; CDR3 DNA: TGCGCCAGCAGCTACACGGGACAGCACTACGAGCAGTACTTC
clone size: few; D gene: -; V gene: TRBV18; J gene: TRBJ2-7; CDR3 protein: CASSPPARDNEQYF; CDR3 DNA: TGTGCCAGCTCACCACCGGCCAGGGACAACGAGCAGTACTTC
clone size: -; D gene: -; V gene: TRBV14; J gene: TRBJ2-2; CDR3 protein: CASSQNLGGELFF; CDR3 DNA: TGTGCCAGCAGCCAAAACCTCGGGGGGGAGCTGTTTTTT
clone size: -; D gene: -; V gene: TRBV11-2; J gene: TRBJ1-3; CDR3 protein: CASSLQGYSGNTIYF; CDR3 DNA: TGTGCCAGCAGCTTACAGGGGTACTCTGGAAACACCATATATTTT
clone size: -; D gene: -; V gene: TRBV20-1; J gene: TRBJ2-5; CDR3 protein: CSASPLREQYF; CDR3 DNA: TGCAGTGCTAGCCCCCTCAGGGAGCAGTACTTC
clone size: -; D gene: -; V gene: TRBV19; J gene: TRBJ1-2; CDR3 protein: CASSIRDFNYGYTF; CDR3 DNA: TGTGCCAGTAGTATCCGAGATTTCAACTATGGCTACACCTTC
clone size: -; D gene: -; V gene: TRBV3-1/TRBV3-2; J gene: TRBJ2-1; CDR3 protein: CASSQGTWFPSYNEQFF; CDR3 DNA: TGTGCCAGCAGCCAAGGGACATGGTTCCCCTCCTACAATGAGCAGTTCTTC
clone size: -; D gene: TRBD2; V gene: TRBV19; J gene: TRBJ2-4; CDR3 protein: CASSIGGAKNIQYF; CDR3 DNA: TGTGCCAGTAGTATCGGGGGGGCCAAAAACATTCAGTACTTC
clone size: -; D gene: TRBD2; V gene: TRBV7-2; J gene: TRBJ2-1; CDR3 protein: CASSSATSGDPFF; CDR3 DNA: TGTGCCAGCAGTAGTGCGACTAGCGGGGACCCGTTCTTC
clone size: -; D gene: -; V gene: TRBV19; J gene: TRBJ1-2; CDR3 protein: CASSAPGQPPRGYTF; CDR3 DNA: TGTGCCAGTAGTGCCCCGGGACAACCCCCACGGGGCTACACCTTC
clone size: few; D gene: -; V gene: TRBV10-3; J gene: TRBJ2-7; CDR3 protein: CAAGGRDEQYF; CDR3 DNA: TGTGCCGCAGGTGGGCGCGACGAGCAGTACTTC
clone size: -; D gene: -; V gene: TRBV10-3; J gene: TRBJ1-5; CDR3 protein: CAISGQYNQPQHF; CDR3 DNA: TGTGCCATCAGCGGACAGTACAATCAGCCCCAGCATTTT
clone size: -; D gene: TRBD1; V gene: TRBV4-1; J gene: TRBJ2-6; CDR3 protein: CASSQTGGLAGANVLTF; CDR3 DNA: TGCGCCAGCAGCCAGACAGGGGGACTTGCTGGGGCCAACGTCCTGACTTTC
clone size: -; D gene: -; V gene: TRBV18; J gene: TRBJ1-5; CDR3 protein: CASSPRIQGAGQPQHF; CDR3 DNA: TGTGCCAGCTCACCAAGAATCCAGGGCGCGGGTCAGCCCCAGCATTTT
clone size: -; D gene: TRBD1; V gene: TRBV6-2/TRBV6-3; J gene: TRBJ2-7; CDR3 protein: CASSRTGGPYEQYF; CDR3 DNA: TGTGCCAGCAGTCGGACAGGGGGGCCCTACGAGCAGTACTTC
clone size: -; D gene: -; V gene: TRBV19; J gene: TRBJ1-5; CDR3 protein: CASIPSTGSNQPQHF; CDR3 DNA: TGTGCCAGTATCCCCTCGACAGGTTCCAATCAGCCCCAGCATTTT
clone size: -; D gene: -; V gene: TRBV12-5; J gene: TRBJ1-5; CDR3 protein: CASNAGEGQPQHF; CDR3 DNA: TGTGCTAGCAATGCAGGGGAAGGTCAGCCCCAGCATTTT
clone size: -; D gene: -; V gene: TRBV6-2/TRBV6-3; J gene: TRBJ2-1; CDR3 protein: CASSYEAHNEQFF; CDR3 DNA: TGTGCCAGCAGTTACGAGGCGCACAATGAGCAGTTCTTC
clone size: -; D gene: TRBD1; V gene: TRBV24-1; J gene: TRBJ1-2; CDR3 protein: CATSDLWTGRGGYTF; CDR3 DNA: TGTGCCACCAGTGATTTGTGGACAGGGAGGGGTGGCTACACCTTC
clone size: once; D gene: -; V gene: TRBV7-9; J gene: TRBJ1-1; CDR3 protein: CASSPPAEAFF; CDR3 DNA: TGTGCCAGCAGCCCCCCCGCTGAAGCTTTCTTT
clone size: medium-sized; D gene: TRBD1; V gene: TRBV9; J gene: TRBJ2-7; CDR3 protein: CASSVGTGGSYEQYF; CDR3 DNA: TGTGCCAGCAGCGTAGGGACAGGGGGGTCCTACGAGCAGTACTTC
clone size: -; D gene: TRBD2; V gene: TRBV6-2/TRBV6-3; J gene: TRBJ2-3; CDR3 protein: CASSSLLAGGLDTQYF; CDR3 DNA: TGTGCCAGCAGTTCGTTACTAGCGGGGGGGCTGGATACGCAGTATTTT
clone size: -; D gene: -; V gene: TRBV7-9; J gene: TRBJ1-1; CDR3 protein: CASSLGTAPEAFF; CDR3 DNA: TGTGCCAGCAGCTTAGGGACAGCACCTGAGGCTTTCTTT
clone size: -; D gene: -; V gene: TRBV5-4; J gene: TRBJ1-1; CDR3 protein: CASSPVGGFTEAFF; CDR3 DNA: TGTGCCAGCAGCCCGGTAGGAGGATTCACTGAAGCTTTCTTT
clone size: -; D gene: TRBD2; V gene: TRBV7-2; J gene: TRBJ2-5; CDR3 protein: CASSLGREGRGRETQYF; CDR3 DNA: TGTGCCAGCAGCTTAGGGCGGGAGGGCCGAGGACGGGAGACCCAGTACTTC
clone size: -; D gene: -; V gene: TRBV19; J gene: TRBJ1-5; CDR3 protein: CASTKKTVNQPQHF; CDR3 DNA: TGTGCCAGTACCAAGAAGACAGTAAATCAGCCCCAGCATTTT
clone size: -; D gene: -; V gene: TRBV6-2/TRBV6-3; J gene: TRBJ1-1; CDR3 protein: CASSSEGIYTEAFF; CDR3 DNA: TGTGCCAGCAGTTCCGAGGGGATCTACACTGAAGCTTTCTTT
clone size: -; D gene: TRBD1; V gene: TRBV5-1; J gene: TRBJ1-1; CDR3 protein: CASSLSGTAPEAFF; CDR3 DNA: TGCGCCAGCAGCTTGTCGGGGACAGCCCCTGAAGCTTTCTTT
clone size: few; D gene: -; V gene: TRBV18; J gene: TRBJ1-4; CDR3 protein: CASSPGPPATNEKLFF; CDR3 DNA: TGTGCCAGCTCACCGGGACCGCCTGCAACTAATGAAAAACTGTTTTTT
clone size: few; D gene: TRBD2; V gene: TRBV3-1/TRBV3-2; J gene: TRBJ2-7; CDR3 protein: CASSLSWTSGNYEQYF; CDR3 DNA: TGTGCCAGCAGCCTTTCGTGGACTAGCGGGAACTACGAGCAGTACTTC
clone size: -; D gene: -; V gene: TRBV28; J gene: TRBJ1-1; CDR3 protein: CASSLWAENTEAFF; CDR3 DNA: TGTGCCAGCAGTTTATGGGCCGAGAACACTGAAGCTTTCTTT
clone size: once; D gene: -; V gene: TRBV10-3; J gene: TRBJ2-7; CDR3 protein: CAISGGWGQAYEQYF; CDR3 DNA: TGTGCCATCAGTGGGGGGTGGGGACAAGCCTACGAGCAGTACTTC
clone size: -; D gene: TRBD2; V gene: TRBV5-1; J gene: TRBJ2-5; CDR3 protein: CASSRGLADYETQYF; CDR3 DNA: TGCGCCAGCAGCCGGGGACTAGCGGACTATGAGACCCAGTACTTC
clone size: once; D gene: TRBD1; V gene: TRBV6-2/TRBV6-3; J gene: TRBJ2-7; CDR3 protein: CASSQQRTGRWHEQYF; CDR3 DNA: TGTGCCAGCAGTCAACAACGGACAGGGAGGTGGCACGAGCAGTACTTC
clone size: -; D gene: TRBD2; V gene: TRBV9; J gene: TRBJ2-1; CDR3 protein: CASSANPAGTSGYNEQFF; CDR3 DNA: TGTGCCAGCAGCGCGAATCCCGCCGGGACTAGCGGTTACAATGAGCAGTTCTTC
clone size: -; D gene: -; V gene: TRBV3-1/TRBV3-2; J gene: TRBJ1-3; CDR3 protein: CASSLLGSGNTIYF; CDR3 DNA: TGTGCCAGCAGCCTTTTGGGCTCTGGAAACACCATATATTTT
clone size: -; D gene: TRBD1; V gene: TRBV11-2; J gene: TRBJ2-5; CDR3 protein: CASSYDRVGKTQYF; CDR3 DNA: TGTGCCAGCAGCTACGACAGGGTGGGGAAGACCCAGTACTTC
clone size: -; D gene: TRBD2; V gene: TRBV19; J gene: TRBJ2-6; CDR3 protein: CASSMGGSGANVLTF; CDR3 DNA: TGTGCCAGTAGTATGGGGGGGTCTGGGGCCAACGTCCTGACTTTC
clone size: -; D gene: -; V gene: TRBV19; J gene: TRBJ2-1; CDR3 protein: CASGKGQIYNEQFF; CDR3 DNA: TGTGCCAGTGGAAAAGGACAGATTTACAATGAGCAGTTCTTC
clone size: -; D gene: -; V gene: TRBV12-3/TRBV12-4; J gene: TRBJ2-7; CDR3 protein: CASSFAQLYEQYF; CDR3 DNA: TGTGCCAGCAGTTTCGCGCAGTTATACGAGCAGTACTTC
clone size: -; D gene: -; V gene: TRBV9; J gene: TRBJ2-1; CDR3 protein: CASSVGGRSSYNEQFF; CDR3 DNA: TGTGCCAGCAGCGTAGGGGGACGCAGCTCCTACAATGAGCAGTTCTTC